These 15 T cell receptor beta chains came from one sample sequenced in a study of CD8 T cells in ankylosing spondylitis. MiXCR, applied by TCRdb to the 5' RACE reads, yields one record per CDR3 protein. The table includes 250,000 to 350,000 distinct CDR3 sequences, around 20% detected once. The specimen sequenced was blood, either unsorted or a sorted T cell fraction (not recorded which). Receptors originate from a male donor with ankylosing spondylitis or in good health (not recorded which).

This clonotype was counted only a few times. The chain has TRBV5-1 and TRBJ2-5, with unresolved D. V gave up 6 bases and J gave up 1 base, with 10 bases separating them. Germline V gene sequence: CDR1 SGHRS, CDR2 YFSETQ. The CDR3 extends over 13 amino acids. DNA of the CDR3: TGCGCCAGCAAGGGCACAGCCCAAGAGACCCAGTACTTC. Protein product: CASKGTAQETQYF.

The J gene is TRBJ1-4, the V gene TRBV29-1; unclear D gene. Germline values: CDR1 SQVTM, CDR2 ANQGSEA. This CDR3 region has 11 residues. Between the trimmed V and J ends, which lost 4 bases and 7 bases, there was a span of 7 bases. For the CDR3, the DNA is TGCAGCGTTGCTTGGGGTGAAAAACTGTTTTTT. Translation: CSVAWGEKLFF.

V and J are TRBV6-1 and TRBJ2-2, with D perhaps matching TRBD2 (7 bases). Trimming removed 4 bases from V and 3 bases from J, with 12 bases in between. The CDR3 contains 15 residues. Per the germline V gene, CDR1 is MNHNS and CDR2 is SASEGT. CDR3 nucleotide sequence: TGTGCCAGCAGTGCGCGGGGGCGGTACACCGGGGAGCTGTTTTTT. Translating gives CASSARGRYTGELFF.

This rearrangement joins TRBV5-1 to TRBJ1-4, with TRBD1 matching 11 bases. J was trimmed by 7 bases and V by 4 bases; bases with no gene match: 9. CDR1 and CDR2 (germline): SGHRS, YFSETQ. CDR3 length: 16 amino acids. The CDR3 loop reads CASSPRTGGTSEKLFF. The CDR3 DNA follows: TGCGCCAGCAGCCCACGGACAGGGGGCACGTCTGAAAAACTGTTTTTT.

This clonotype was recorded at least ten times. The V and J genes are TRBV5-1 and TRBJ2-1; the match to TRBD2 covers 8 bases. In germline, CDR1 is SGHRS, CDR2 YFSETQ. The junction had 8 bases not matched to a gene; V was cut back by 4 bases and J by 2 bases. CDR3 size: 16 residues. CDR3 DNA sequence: TGCGCCAGCAGCCCTCCCCGACTAGCGACCTACAATGAGCAGTTCTTC. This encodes CASSPPRLATYNEQFF.

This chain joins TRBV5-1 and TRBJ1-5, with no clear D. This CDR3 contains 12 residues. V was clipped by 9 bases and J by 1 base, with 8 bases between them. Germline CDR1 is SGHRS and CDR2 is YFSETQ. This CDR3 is CAIDDSNQPQHF. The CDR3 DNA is TGCGCCATCGATGACAGCAATCAGCCCCAGCATTTT. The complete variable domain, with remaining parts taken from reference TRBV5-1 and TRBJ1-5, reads KAGVTQTPRYLIKTRGQQVTLSCSPISGHRSVSWYQQTPGQGLQFLFEYFSETQRNKGNFPGRFSGRQFSNSRSEMNVSTLELGDSALYLCAIDDSNQPQHFGDGTRLSIL.

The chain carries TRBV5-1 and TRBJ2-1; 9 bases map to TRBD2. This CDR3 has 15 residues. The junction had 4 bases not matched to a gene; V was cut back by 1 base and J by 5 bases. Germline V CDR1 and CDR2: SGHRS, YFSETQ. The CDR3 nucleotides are TGCGCCAGCAGCTTGTCTAGCGGGATCAACAATGAGCAGTTCTTC. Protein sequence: CASSLSSGINNEQFF.

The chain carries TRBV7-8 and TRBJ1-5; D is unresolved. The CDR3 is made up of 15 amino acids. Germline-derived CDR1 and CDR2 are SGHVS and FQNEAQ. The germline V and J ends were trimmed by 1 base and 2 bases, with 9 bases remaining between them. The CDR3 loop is CASSLEGAGNQPQHF. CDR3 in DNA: TGTGCCAGCAGCTTAGAGGGCGCAGGCAATCAGCCCCAGCATTTT.

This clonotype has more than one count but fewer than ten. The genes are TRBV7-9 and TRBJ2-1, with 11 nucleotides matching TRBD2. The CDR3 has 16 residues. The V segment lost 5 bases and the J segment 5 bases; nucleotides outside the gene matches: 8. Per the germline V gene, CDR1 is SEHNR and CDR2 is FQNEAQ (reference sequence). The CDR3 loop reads CASSRRTSGRNNEQFF. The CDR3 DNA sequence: TGTGCCAGCAGCCGTCGGACTAGCGGGCGGAACAATGAGCAGTTCTTC. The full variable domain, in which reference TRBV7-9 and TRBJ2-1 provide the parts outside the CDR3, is DTGVSQNPRHKITKRGQNVTFRCDPISEHNRLYWYRQTLGQGPEFLTYFQNEAQLEKSRLLSDRFSAERPKGSFSTLEIQRTEQGDSAMYLCASSRRTSGRNNEQFFGPGTRLTVL.

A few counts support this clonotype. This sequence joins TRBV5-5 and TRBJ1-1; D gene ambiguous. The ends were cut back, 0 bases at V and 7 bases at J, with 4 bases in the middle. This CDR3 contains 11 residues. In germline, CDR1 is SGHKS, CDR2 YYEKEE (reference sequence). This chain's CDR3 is CASSLDLEAFF. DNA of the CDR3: TGTGCCAGCAGCTTGGATCTTGAAGCTTTCTTT.

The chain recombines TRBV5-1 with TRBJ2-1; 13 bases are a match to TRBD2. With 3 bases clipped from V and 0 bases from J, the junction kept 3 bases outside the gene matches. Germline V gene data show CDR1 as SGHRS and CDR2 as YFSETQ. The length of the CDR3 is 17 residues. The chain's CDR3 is CASSYGLAGASYNEQFF. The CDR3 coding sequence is TGCGCCAGCAGCTACGGACTAGCGGGGGCCTCCTACAATGAGCAGTTCTTC.

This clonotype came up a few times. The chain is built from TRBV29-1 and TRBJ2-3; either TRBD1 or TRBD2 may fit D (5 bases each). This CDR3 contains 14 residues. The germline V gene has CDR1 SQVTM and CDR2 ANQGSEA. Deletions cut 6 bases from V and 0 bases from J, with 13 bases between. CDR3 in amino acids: CSVGTLGSTDTQYF. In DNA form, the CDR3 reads TGCAGCGTCGGGACGTTAGGGAGCACAGATACGCAGTATTTT.

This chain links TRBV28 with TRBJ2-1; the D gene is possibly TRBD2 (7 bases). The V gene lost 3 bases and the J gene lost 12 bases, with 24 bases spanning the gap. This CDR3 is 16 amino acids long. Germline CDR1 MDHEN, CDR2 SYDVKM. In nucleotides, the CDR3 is TGTGCCAGCAGTTTCGGTTGGGGGCGGGGGCTTACAGCGCAGTTCTTC. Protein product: CASSFGWGRGLTAQFF.

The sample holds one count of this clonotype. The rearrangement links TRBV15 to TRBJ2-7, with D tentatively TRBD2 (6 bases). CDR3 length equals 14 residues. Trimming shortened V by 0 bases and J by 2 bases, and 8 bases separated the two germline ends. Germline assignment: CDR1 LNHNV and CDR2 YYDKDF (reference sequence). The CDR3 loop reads CATSRDGGTYEQYV. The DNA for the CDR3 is TGTGCCACCAGCAGAGACGGGGGAACCTACGAGCAGTACGTC.

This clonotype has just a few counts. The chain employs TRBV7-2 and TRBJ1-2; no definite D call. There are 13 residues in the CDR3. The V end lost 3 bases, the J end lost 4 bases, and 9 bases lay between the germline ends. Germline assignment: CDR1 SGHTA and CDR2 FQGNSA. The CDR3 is CASSFHSVYGYTF. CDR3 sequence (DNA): TGTGCCAGCAGCTTCCACAGCGTCTATGGCTACACCTTC.